This T cell receptor (beta chain) was recovered during a study of human versus mouse CDR3 diversity and MHC coevolution. Study-wide points: Mice had fewer CDR3 deletions and insertions than humans on average.

Concerning this clone: Antigen unknown.

Generated by immunoSEQ multiplex PCR, the TCRdb table keeps only in-frame clones and is missing some. Of more than 60,000 clones detected, roughly 92% appear once; the ten largest clones hold about 0.15%. Germline CDR1 reads LNHDA; CDR2 reads SQIVND (reference sequence). This CDR3 has 11 amino acids. This chain uses TRBV19 with TRBJ2-7; D might be TRBD1 (6 bases). Specimen: naive CD4+ T cells from blood. Subset indicated: CD45RO-negative CD62L-positive naive CD4 T cells. This TCR derives from a person between 25 and 69 years old in good health. The CDR3 region has the DNA TGTTCTCGTCAGGGGTCAAGCGAGCAGTACTTC. Protein product: CSRQGSSEQYF. The whole variable domain, filled in from reference TRBV19 and TRBJ2-7, reads DGGITQSPKYLFRKEGQNVTLSCEQNLNHDAMYWYRQDPGQGLRLIYYSQIVNDFQKGDIAEGYSVSREKKESFPLTVTSAQKNPTAFYLCSRQGSSEQYFGPGTRLTVT.